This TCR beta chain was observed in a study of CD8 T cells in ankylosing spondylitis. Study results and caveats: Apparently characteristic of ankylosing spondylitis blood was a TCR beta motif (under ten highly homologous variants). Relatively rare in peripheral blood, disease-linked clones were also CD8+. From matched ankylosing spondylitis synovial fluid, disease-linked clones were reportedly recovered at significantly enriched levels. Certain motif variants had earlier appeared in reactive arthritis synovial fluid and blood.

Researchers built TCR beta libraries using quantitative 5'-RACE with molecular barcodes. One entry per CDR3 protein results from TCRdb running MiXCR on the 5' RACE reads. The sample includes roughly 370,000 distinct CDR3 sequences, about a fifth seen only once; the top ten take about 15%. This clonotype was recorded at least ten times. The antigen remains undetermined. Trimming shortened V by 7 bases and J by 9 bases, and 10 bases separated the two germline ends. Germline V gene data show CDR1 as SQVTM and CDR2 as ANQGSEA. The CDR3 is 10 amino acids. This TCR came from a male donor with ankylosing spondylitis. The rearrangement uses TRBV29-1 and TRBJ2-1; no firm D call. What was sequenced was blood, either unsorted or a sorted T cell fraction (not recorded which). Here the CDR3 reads CSGETGEQFF. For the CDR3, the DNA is TGCAGCGGAGAGACCGGTGAGCAGTTCTTC.